This T cell receptor beta chain was sequenced during a study of control samples from healthy donors and cancer patients. V dropped 3 bases and J dropped 10; count of bases not matched to a gene: 9. The length of the CDR3 is 15 residues. Per germline, CDR1 SGHTA and CDR2 FQGTGA. The data were produced by immunoSEQ multiplex PCR, yet TCRdb's version contains in-frame clones alone and is incomplete. This sample has just under 60,000 clones; about 92% occur once, and the top ten carry roughly 1.5%. The source of this sequence is a middle-aged man with colorectal cancer. Sequencing was carried out using PBMCs. V and J are TRBV7-3 and TRBJ1-1; 12 bases agree with TRBD1. In nucleotides, the CDR3 is TGTGCCAGCAGCTTCGCCGCCGGGACAGGGGGCCGAGCTTTCTTT. Its translation: CASSFAAGTGGRAFF.